The 4 T cell receptor beta chains given below trace back to one sample, sequenced in a study of blood T cells in healthy people across ages (dated by TCRdb to the mid-2010s). Library preparation employed 5' RACE. The instrument given in TCRdb is Illumina HiSeq 2500. A second 7 to 11 cycle PCR used a sample-barcoded 5' primer and a J-beta primer mix. TCRdb reanalyzed the raw reads on its own, using fastp at Q25 for trimming and MiXCR for clone calling, and kept in-frame beta chains. For every CDR3 protein sequence, its rows merge into one entry that carries the most common genes and DNA. Across this sample there are about 940,000 distinct CDR3 sequences, with 48% seen only once. Roughly 13% of the sample is held by the ten biggest clonotypes. The sequenced sample consisted of blood. The receptors originated from a man aged 25 to 40 in good health.

The chain has TRBV7-2 and TRBJ2-7; no firm D call. Germline CDR1 and CDR2: SGHTA and FQGNSA. This CDR3 comprises 12 residues. V lost 1 base to trimming and J lost 10 bases, with 11 bases between them. CDR3 bases: TGTGCCAGCAGCTTAGTCGTCGGTCGTCAGTACTTC. Encoded protein: CASSLVVGRQYF. The variable domain in full, with the rest retrieved from reference TRBV7-2 and TRBJ2-7, is GAGVSQSPSNKVTEKGKDVELRCDPISGHTALYWYRQSLGQGLEFLIYFQGNSAPDKSGLPSDRFSAERTGGSVSTLTIQRTQQEDSAVYLCASSLVVGRQYFGPGTRLTVT.

The chain has TRBV20-1 and TRBJ1-5; D might be TRBD1 (5 bases). V was shortened by 2 bases and J by 3 bases, with 8 bases between the two germline ends. This CDR3 is 13 amino acids long. The germline V gene has CDR1 DFQATT and CDR2 SNEGSKA (reference sequence). In DNA form, the CDR3 reads TGCAGTGCTAGACCGGGGCCCAATCAGCCCCAGCATTTT. Translated, it gives CSARPGPNQPQHF.

This clonotype has at least ten counts. The chain recombines TRBV6-1 with TRBJ2-3; tentative D call: TRBD1 (5 bases). The CDR3 sequence is 15 residues long. V was pared by 1 base and J by 3 bases, with 11 bases between. Germline CDR1 is MNHNS and CDR2 is SASEGT. CDR3 in amino acids: CASSEGAGATDTQYF. CDR3 DNA sequence: TGTGCCAGCAGTGAAGGGGCTGGGGCAACAGATACGCAGTATTTT.

The V and J genes are TRBV5-6 and TRBJ2-4; TRBD1 matches at 9 bases. Matching the DNA end better, TRBJ2-7 makes the J call doubtful. CDR1 SGHDT and CDR2 YYEEEE come from the germline V gene. The CDR3 runs 14 residues. CDR3 in amino acids: CASSWGGQGYEQYF. The CDR3 DNA reads TGTGCCAGCAGCTGGGGGGGACAGGGCTACGAGCAGTACTTC.